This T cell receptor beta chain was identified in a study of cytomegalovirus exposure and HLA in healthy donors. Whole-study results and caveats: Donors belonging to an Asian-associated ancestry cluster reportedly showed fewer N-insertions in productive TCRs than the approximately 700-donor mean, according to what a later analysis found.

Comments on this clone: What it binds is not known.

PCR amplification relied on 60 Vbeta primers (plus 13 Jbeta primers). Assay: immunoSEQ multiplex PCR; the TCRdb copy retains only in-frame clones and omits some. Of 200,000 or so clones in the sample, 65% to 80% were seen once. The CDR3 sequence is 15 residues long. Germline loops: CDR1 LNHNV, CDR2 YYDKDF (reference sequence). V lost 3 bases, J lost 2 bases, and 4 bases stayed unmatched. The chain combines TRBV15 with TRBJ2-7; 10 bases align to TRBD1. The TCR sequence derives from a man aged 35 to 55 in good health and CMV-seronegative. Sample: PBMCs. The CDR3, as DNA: TGTGCCACCAGCAGGGGGGGGACAGGGGCCTACGAGCAGTACTTC. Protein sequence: CATSRGGTGAYEQYF.